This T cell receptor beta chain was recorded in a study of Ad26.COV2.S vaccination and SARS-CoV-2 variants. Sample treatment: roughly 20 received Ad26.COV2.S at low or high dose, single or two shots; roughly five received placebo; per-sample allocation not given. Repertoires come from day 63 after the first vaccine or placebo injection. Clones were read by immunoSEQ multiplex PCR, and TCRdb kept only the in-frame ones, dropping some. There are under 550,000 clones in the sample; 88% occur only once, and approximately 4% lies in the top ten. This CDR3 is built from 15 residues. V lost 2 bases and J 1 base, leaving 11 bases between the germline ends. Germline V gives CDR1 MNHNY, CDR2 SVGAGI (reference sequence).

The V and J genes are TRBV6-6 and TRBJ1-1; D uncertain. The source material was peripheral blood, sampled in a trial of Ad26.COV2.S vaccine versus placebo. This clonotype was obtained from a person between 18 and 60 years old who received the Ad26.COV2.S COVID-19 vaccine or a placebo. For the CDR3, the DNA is TGTGCCAGCAGTTACGGGCCGCCAGGGAACACTGAAGCTTTCTTT. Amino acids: CASSYGPPGNTEAFF.